This note documents a single TCR beta chain sequence. Its antigen is unidentified. This sample is part of a study of blood T cells in healthy people across ages. Study-wide findings and caveats: Per-million-T-cell TCR beta diversity fell roughly linearly with age.

The CDR3 is 12 residues long. The germline CDR1 and CDR2 sequences are DFQATT and SNEGSKA (reference sequence). Trimming removed 3 bases from V and 3 bases from J, with 9 bases in between. Primed by a sample-barcoded 5' primer and a J-beta primer mix, a second PCR proceeded for 7 to 11 cycles. From the 5' RACE reads, TCRdb called clonotypes with MiXCR, one entry per CDR3 protein. In the table there are over 1,200,000 distinct CDR3 sequences, approximately 60% of which are singletons. V is TRBV20-1 and J is TRBJ2-7, with D unresolved. Sequenced: blood. The receptor's source is a man aged 18 to 29 in good health. The CDR3 bases are TGCAGTGCTAGGGTCCTTGACTACGAGCAGTACTTC. Its protein product is CSARVLDYEQYF.